This T cell receptor (beta chain) was recorded in a study of blood T cell repertoires in COVID-19. Across the whole study: Whether acute or convalescent, the COVID-19 samples came from the United States, Italy and Spain. Sample material is recorded as cDNA or gDNA derived from T cells, B-cell-depleted T cells, or PBMCs.

In the study's own analysis: It was from reference gene primer amplification that nucleated cell counts were estimated. Only in-frame clones appear in the TCRdb table, and some are missing; sequencing was by immunoSEQ multiplex PCR. The V and J calls and clone size are taken from that table; D and trimming were inferred from the DNA. The profile covers 140,000 to 150,000 clones, with roughly 88% appearing a single time and roughly 1.2% taken by the ten largest. Germline CDR1 reads MDHEN; CDR2 reads SYDVKM. V shed 3 bases and J 2 bases; nucleotides not matched to a gene: 2. The CDR3 covers 14 residues. Cohorts were determined from participant-reported clinical history.

The chain employs TRBV28 and TRBJ2-7, with 9 positions matching TRBD2. The clonotype was recovered from a young woman with acute COVID-19. The sample was PBMCs or T cells enriched from blood (not recorded which). The CDR3 sequence: CASSLAGGAYEQYF. The CDR3 nucleotides are TGTGCCAGCAGTTTGGCGGGAGGGGCCTACGAGCAGTACTTC.